What follows describes a single T cell receptor beta chain. What it binds is unknown. The donors, all healthy, were Caucasians living in Russia, aged about 6 to 95. This record comes from a study of blood T cells in healthy people across ages. A second PCR, run for about 7 to 11 cycles, used a sample-barcoded 5' primer plus a J-beta primer mix. Each cDNA molecule was tagged by a template-switch adaptor that had 12 random nucleotides. MiXCR was run by TCRdb on the 5' RACE reads, yielding one entry per CDR3 protein. The sample has 760,000 or so distinct CDR3 sequences, 20% to 30% seen once. Points from the study as a whole: Older age went with lower TCR beta diversity per million T cells, in a roughly linear way.

The same sample was also used in a study of T cells of mothers and their children. Turning to that study: No clone of persistent microchimeric T cells was detected.

The TCR was taken from a boy aged 10-17 years in good health. Sequenced input: blood.

CDR3 nucleotide sequence: TGTGCCAGCAGAGTAACCGAAGATACGCAGTATTTT. It is translated as CASRVTEDTQYF. The rearrangement joins TRBV12-3 or TRBV12-4 to TRBJ2-3, with D unclear. V gave up 6 bases and J gave up 5 bases, with 9 bases separating them. This CDR3 region has 12 residues.